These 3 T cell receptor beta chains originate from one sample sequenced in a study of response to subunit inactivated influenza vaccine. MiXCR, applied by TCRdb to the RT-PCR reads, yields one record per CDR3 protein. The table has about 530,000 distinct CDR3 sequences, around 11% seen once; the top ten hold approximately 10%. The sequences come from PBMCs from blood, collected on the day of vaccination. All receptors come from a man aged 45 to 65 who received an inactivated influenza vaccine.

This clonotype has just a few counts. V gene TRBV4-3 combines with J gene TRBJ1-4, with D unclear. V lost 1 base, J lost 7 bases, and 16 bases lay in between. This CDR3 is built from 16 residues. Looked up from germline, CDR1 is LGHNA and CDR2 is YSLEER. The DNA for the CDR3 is TGCGCCAGCAGCCAAGGGGAAATGGTAGTAGGTGAAAAACTGTTTTTT. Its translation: CASSQGEMVVGEKLFF.

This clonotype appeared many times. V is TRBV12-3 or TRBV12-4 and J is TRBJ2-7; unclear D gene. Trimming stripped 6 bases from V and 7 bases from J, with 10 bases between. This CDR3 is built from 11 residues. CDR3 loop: CASSPLREQYF. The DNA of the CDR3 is TGTGCCAGCAGCCCCCTTAGAGAGCAGTACTTC.

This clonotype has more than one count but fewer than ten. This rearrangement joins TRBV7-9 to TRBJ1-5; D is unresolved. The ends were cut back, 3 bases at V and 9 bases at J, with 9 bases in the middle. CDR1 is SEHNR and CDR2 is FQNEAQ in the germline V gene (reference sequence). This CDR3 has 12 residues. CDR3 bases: TGTGCCAGCAGCTTGGAGGGCGCGCCCCAGCATTTT. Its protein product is CASSLEGAPQHF. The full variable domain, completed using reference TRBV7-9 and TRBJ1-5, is DTGVSQNPRHKITKRGQNVTFRCDPISEHNRLYWYRQTLGQGPEFLTYFQNEAQLEKSRLLSDRFSAERPKGSFSTLEIQRTEQGDSAMYLCASSLEGAPQHFGDGTRLSIL.